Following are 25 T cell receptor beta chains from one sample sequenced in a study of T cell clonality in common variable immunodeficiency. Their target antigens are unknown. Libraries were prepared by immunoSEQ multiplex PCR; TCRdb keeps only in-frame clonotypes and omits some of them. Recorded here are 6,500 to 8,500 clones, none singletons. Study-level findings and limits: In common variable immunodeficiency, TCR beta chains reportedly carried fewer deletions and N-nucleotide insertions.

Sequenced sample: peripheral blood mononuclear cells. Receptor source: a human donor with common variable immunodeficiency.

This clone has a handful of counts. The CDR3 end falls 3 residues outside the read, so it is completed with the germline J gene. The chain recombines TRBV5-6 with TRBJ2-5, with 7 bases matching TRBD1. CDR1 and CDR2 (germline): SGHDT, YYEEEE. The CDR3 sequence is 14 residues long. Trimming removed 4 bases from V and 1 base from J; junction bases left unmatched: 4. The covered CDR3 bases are TGTGCCAGCAGCACGACAGGGACCCAAGAGACC. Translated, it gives CASSTTGTQET. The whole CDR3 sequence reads CASSTTGTQETQYF.

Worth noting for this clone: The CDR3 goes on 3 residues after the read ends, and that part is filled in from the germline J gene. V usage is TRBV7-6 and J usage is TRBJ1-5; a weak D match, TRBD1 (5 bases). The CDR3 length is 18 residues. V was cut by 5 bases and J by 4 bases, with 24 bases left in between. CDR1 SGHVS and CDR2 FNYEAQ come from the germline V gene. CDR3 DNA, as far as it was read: TGTGCCAGCAGCCCTGGTAGGGGAGAAAGGGGAATTAATCAGCCC. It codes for CASSPGRGERGINQP. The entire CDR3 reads CASSPGRGERGINQPQHF.

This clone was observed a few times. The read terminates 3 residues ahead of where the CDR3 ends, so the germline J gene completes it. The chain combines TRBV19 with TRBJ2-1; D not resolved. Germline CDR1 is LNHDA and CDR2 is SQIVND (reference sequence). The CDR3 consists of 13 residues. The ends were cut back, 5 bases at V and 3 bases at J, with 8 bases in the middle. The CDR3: CASSFAGYNEQFF. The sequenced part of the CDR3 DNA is TGTGCCAGTAGTTTTGCAGGCTACAATGAG.

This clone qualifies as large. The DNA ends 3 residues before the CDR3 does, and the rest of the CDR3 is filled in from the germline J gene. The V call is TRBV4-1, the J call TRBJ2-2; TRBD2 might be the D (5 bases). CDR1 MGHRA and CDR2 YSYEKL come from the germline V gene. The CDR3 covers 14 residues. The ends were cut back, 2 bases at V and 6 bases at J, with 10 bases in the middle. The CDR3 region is CASSQFRAAGELFF. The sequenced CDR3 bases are TGCGCCAGCAGCCAATTTAGAGCGGCCGGGGAG.

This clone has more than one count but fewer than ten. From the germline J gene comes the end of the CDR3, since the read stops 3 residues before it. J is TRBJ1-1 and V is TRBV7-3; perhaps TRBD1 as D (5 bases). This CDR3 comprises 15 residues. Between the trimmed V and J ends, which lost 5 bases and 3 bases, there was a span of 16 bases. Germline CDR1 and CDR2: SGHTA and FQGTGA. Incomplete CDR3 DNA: TGTGCCAGCAGCAGGTCGGGACTCGGGGACACTGAA. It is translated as CASSRSGLGDTE. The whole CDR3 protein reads CASSRSGLGDTEAFF.

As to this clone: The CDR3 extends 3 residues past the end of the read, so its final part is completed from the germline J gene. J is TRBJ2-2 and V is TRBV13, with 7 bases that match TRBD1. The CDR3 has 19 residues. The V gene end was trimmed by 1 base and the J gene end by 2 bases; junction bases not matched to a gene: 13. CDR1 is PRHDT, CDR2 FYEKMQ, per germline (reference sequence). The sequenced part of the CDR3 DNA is TGTGCCAGCAGCTTAGTCCCCGGGACAGCTTGGGGAAACACCGGGGAG. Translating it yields CASSLVPGTAWGNTGE. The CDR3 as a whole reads CASSLVPGTAWGNTGELFF.

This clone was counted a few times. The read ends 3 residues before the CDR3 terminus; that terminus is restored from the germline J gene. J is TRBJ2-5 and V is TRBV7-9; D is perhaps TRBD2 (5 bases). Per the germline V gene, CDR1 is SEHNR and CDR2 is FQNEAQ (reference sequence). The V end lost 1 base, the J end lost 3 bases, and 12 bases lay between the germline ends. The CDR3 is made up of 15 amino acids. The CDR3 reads CASSLVGSVEETQYF. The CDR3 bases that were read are TGTGCCAGCAGCTTAGTTGGTAGCGTGGAAGAGACC. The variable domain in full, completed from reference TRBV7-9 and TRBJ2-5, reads DTGVSQNPRHKITKRGQNVTFRCDPISEHNRLYWYRQTLGQGPEFLTYFQNEAQLEKSRLLSDRFSAERPKGSFSTLEIQRTEQGDSAMYLCASSLVGSVEETQYFGPGTRLLVL.

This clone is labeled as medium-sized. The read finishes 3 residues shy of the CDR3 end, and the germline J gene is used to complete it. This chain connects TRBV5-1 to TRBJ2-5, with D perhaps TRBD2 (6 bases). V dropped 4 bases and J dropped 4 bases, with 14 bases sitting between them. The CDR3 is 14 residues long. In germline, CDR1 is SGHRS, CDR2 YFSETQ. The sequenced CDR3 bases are TGCGCCAGCAGCCCGGGACTGCTCGTAGAGACC. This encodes CASSPGLLVET. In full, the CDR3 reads CASSPGLLVETQYF.

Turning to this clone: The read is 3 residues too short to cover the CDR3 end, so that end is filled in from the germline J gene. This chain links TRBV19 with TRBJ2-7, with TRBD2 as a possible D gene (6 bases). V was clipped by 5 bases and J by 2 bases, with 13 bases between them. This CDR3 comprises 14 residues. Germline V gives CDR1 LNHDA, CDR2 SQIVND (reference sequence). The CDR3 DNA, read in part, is TGTGCCAGTAGTCCCCGGGACTCTACCTACGAG. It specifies CASSPRDSTYE. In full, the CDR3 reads CASSPRDSTYEQYF.

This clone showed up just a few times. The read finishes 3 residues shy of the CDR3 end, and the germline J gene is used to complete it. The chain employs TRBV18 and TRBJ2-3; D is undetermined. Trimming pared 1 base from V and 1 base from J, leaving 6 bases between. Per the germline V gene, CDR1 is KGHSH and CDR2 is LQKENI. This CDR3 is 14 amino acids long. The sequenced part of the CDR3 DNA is TGTGCCAGCTCACCACTTATCGGCACAGATACG. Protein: CASSPLIGTDT. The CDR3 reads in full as CASSPLIGTDTQYF. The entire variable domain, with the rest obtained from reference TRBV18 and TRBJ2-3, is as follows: NAGVMQNPRHLVRRRGQEARLRCSPMKGHSHVYWYRQLPEEGLKFMVYLQKENIIDESGMPKERFSAEFPKEGPSILRIQQVVRGDSAAYFCASSPLIGTDTQYFGPGTRLTVL.

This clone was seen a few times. CDR3 DNA, as far as it was read: TGTGCCAGCCTTGGACTAGCGGGAATTTACGAG. It encodes CASLGLAGIYE. The full CDR3 reads CASLGLAGIYEQYF. The rearrangement links TRBV6-2 or TRBV6-3 to TRBJ2-7, with 12 bases fitting TRBD2. The CDR3 extends 3 residues past the end of the read, so its final part is completed from the germline J gene. CDR1 and CDR2 (germline): MNHEY, SVGEGT. This CDR3 is 14 amino acids long. With V trimmed by 8 bases and J by 4 bases, 6 bases remained unmatched.

The sequenced part of the CDR3 DNA is TGTGCCAGCAGCTCCCGGGACAGGGCGTCGCATACG. It is translated as CASSSRDRASHT. The entire CDR3 is CASSSRDRASHTQYF. This rearrangement joins TRBV7-9 to TRBJ2-3; 9 bases line up with TRBD1. The missing CDR3 end, 3 residues past where the read stops, is filled in from the germline J gene. There are 15 residues in the CDR3. J gave up 7 bases and V 4 bases, and 9 bases lay outside the gene matches. The germline CDR1 and CDR2 sequences are SEHNR and FQNEAQ (reference sequence).

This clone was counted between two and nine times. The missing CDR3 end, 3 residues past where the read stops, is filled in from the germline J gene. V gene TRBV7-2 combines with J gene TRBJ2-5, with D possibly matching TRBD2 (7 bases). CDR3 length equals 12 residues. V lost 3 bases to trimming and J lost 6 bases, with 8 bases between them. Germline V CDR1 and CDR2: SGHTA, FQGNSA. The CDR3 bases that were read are TGTGCCAGCAGCTTGCGGGGGCAGACC. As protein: CASSLRGQT. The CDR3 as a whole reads CASSLRGQTQYF.

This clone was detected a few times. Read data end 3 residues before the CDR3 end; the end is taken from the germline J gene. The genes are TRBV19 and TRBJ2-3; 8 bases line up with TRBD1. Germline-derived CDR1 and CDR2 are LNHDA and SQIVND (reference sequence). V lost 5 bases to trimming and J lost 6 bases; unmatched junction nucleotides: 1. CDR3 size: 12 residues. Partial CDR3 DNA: TGTGCCAGTAGTTACAGGGGGGATACG. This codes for CASSYRGDT. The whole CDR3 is CASSYRGDTQYF.

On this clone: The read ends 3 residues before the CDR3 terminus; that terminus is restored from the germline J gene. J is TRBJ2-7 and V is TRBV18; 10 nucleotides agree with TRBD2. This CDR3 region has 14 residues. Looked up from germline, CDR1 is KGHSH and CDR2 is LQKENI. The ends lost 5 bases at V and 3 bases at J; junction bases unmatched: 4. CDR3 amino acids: CASSAGTSVYEQYF. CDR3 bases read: TGTGCCAGCTCAGCCGGGACTAGCGTCTACGAG.

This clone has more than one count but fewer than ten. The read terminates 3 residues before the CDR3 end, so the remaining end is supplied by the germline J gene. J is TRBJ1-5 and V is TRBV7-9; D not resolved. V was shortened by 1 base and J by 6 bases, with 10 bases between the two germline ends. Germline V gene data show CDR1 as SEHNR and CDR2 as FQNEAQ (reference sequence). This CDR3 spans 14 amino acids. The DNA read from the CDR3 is TGTGCCAGCAGCTTAGACGAGGTTATTCAGCCC. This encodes CASSLDEVIQP. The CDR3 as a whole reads CASSLDEVIQPQHF.

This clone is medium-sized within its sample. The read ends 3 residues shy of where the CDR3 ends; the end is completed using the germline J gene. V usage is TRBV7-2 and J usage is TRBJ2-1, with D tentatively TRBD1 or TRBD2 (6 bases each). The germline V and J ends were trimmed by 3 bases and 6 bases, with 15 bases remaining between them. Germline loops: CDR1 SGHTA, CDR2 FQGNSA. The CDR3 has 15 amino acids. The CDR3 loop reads CASSFPSGGGNEQFF. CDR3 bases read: TGTGCCAGCAGCTTCCCCAGCGGAGGGGGCAATGAG.

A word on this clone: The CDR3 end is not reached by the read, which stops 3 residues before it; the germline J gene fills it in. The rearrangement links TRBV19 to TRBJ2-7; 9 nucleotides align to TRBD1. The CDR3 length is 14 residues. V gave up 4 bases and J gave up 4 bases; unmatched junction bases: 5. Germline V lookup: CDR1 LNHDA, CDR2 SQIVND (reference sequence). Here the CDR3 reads CASSRPGQGYEQYF. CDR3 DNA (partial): TGTGCCAGTAGTAGGCCGGGACAGGGATACGAG. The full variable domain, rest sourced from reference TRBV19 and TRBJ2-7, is DGGITQSPKYLFRKEGQNVTLSCEQNLNHDAMYWYRQDPGQGLRLIYYSQIVNDFQKGDIAEGYSVSREKKESFPLTVTSAQKNPTAFYLCASSRPGQGYEQYFGPGTRLTVT.

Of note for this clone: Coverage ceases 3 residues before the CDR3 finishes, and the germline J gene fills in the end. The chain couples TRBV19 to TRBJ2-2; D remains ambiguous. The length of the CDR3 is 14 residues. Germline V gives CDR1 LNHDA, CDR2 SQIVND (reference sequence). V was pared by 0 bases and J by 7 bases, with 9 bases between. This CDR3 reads CASSIDPGGGELFF. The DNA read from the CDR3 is TGTGCCAGTAGTATAGATCCAGGTGGCGGGGAG.

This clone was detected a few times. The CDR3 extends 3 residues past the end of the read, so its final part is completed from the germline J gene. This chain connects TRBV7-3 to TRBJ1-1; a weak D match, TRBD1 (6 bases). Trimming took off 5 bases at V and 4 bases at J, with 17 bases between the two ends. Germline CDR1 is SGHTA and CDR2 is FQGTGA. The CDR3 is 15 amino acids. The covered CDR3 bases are TGTGCCAGCAGCCTCCGACAGGACCGAAGCACTGAA. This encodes CASSLRQDRSTE. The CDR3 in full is CASSLRQDRSTEAFF.

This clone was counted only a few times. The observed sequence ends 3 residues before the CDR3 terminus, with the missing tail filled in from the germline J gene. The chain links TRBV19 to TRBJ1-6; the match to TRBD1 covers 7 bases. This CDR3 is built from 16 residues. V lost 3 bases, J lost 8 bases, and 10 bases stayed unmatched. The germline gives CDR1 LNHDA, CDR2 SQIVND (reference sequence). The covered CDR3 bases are TGTGCCAGTAGTATTAATTGGCGACAGGGCGATTCACCC. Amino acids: CASSINWRQGDSP. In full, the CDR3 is CASSINWRQGDSPLHF.

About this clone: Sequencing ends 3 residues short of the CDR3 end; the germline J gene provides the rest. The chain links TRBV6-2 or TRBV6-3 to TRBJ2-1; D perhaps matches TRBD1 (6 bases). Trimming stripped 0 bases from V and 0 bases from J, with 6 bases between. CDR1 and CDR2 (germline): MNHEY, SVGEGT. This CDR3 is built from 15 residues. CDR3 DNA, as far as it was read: TGTGCCAGCAGTTACTCGGACAGCTCCTACAATGAG. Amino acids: CASSYSDSSYNE. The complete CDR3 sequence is CASSYSDSSYNEQFF.

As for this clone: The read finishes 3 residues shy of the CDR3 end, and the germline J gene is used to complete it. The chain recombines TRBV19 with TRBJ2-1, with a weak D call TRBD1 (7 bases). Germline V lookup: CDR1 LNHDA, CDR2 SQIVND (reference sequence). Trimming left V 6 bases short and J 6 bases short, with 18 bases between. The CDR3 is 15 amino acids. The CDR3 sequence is CASSWWGDSINEQFF. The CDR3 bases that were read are TGTGCCAGTAGCTGGTGGGGGGACAGTATCAATGAG.

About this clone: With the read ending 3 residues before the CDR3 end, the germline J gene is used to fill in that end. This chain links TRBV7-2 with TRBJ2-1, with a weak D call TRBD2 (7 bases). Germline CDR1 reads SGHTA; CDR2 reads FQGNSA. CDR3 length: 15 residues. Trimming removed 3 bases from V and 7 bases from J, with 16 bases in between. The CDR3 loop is CASSFWGGGTNEQFF. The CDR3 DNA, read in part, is TGTGCCAGCAGCTTTTGGGGGGGCGGGACAAATGAG.

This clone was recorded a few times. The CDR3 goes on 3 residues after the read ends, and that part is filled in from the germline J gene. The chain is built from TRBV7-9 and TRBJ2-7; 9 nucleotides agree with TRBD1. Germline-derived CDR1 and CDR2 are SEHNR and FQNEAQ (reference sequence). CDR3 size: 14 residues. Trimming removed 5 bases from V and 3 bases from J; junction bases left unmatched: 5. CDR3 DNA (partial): TGTGCCAGCAGCCCCAGGGACAGGGTCTACGAG. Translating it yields CASSPRDRVYE. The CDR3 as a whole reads CASSPRDRVYEQYF.